The 18 T cell receptor beta chains below come from one sample, sequenced in a study of blood T cell repertoires in COVID-19. Produced via immunoSEQ multiplex PCR; TCRdb's table is partial and in-frame only. The data show fewer than 300,000 clones, with 84% seen just once and over 8.5% held by the top ten. The sample was peripheral blood. These receptors were collected from a human donor in a cohort sampled during active COVID-19.

The chain recombines TRBV14 with TRBJ2-7; D remains unclear. The CDR3 is 12 residues long. Per the germline V gene, CDR1 is SGHDN and CDR2 is FVKESK. Trimming shortened V by 1 base and J by 2 bases, and 3 bases separated the two germline ends. In nucleotides, the CDR3 is TGTGCCAGCAGCCAAGTAACCTACGAGCAGTACTTC. Translation: CASSQVTYEQYF.

J is TRBJ2-2 and V is TRBV19; 9 bases map to TRBD1. Trimming cost V 1 base and J 2 bases; bases outside gene matches: 2. CDR1 is LNHDA, CDR2 SQIVND, per germline (reference sequence). The CDR3 length is 16 residues. The CDR3 DNA follows: TGTGCCAGTAGTATAGGGGGACAGGGAAACACCGGGGAGCTGTTTTTT. This codes for CASSIGGQGNTGELFF.

The V call is TRBV28, the J call TRBJ2-3, with 8 positions matching TRBD1. V shed 4 bases and J 2 bases; nucleotides not matched to a gene: 2. The CDR3 covers 14 residues. Germline V gene lookup returns CDR1 MDHEN and CDR2 SYDVKM. The CDR3 sequence is CASSSGGITDTQYF. In DNA, the CDR3 is TGTGCCAGCAGTTCAGGGGGCATCACAGATACGCAGTATTTT.

The rearrangement uses TRBV19 and TRBJ1-1, with a tentative D call TRBD1 (6 bases). The CDR3 consists of 16 residues. CDR1 LNHDA and CDR2 SQIVND come from the germline V gene (reference sequence). The V end was cut by 0 bases, the J end by 3 bases, with 14 bases between. The CDR3 DNA reads as TGTGCCAGTAGTATAGATCAGGGAGGGGGATACACTGAAGCTTTCTTT. Translating it yields CASSIDQGGGYTEAFF.

This clone was counted once. The CDR3 DNA is TGTGCCAGCAGCCAATCTGGGACAGGGCCGGAGGACGAGCAGTACTTC. This codes for CASSQSGTGPEDEQYF. V gene TRBV3-1 (or the pseudogene TRBV3-2) combines with J gene TRBJ2-7; 9 nucleotides agree with TRBD1. The CDR3 runs to 16 residues. Germline CDR1 is LGHDT and CDR2 is YNNKEL (reference sequence). J gave up 5 bases and V 2 bases, and 10 bases lay outside the gene matches.

The chain has TRBV2 and TRBJ1-4, with D maybe TRBD1 (5 bases). Trimming stripped 4 bases from V and 11 bases from J, with 23 bases between. This CDR3 region has 16 residues. Germline V CDR1 and CDR2: SNHLY, FYNNEI. The CDR3 coding sequence is TGTGCCAGCAGTGGAAGAACAGGCTTCGGGCCTGACAAACTGTTTTTT. The encoded protein is CASSGRTGFGPDKLFF. The whole variable domain, filled in from reference TRBV2 and TRBJ1-4, reads EPEVTQTPSHQVTQMGQEVILRCVPISNHLYFYWYRQILGQKVEFLVSFYNNEISEKSEIFDDQFSVERPDGSNFTLKIRSTKLEDSAMYFCASSGRTGFGPDKLFFGSGTQLSVL.

This sequence joins TRBV19 and TRBJ2-1; 8 positions agree with TRBD2. Trimming cost V 3 bases and J 1 base; bases outside gene matches: 2. Germline CDR1 LNHDA, CDR2 SQIVND (reference sequence). This CDR3 spans 15 amino acids. CDR3 amino acids: CASSIGGRSYNEQFF. The CDR3 DNA reads as TGTGCCAGTAGTATCGGCGGGAGGTCCTACAATGAGCAGTTCTTC.

The V call is TRBV7-2, the J call TRBJ2-2; no reliable D call. Looked up from germline, CDR1 is SGHTA and CDR2 is FQGNSA. The CDR3 extends over 15 amino acids. Trimming removed 6 bases at V and 0 bases at J, with 11 bases between. The CDR3 DNA follows: TGTGCCAGCAGACTACAAGTAGCGAACACCGGGGAGCTGTTTTTT. Amino acid sequence: CASRLQVANTGELFF. The whole variable domain, remainder taken from reference TRBV7-2 and TRBJ2-2, is GAGVSQSPSNKVTEKGKDVELRCDPISGHTALYWYRQSLGQGLEFLIYFQGNSAPDKSGLPSDRFSAERTGGSVSTLTIQRTQQEDSAVYLCASRLQVANTGELFFGEGSRLTVL.

This chain uses TRBV7-9 with TRBJ1-3, with D perhaps TRBD1 (5 bases). The CDR3 spans 18 residues. Trimming cost V 1 base and J 4 bases, with 20 bases left between them. The V gene's germline CDR1 is SEHNR and CDR2 FQNEAQ (reference sequence). DNA of the CDR3: TGTGCCAGCAGCTTAGGGAGCGGGCGTAGGGGAGGCGGAAACACCATATATTTT. Translation gives CASSLGSGRRGGGNTIYF.

This chain connects TRBV9 to TRBJ1-1; D gene uncertain. Germline-derived CDR1 and CDR2 are SGDLS and YYNGEE. CDR3 length: 14 residues. V lost 0 bases and J lost 1, with 7 bases in between. The CDR3 DNA is TGTGCCAGCAGCGTAGAACAGAGGAACACTGAAGCTTTCTTT. Residues: CASSVEQRNTEAFF. The full variable domain, completed using reference TRBV9 and TRBJ1-1, is DSGVTQTPKHLITATGQRVTLRCSPRSGDLSVYWYQQSLDQGLQFLIQYYNGEERAKGNILERFSAQQFPDLHSELNLSSLELGDSALYFCASSVEQRNTEAFFGQGTRLTVV.

This sequence joins TRBV5-5 and TRBJ1-6, with D hard to call. The CDR3 totals 15 residues. Germline V gives CDR1 SGHKS, CDR2 YYEKEE (reference sequence). V lost 4 bases, J lost 3 bases, and 11 bases lay in between. DNA of the CDR3: TGTGCCAGCAGCCTGCTGGGCAACTATAATTCACCCCTCCACTTT. Encoded protein: CASSLLGNYNSPLHF.

V usage is TRBV10-3 and J usage is TRBJ1-1, with 8 positions matching TRBD1. J was trimmed by 9 bases and V by 8 bases; bases with no gene match: 5. Germline V gene data show CDR1 as ENHRY and CDR2 as SYGVKD. This CDR3 spans 11 amino acids. The CDR3, as DNA: TGTGCCATCTCGGACAGGGATAAAGCTTTCTTT. This sequence encodes CAISDRDKAFF.

This rearrangement joins TRBV4-1 to TRBJ1-6; TRBD1 is a possible D gene (6 bases). CDR3 size: 16 residues. Germline V gene sequence: CDR1 MGHRA, CDR2 YSYEKL. Trimming took off 0 bases at V and 6 bases at J, with 12 bases between the two ends. CDR3 loop: CASSQDFQGRNSPLHF. CDR3 DNA sequence: TGCGCCAGCAGCCAAGATTTCCAGGGGCGTAATTCACCCCTCCACTTT.

This CDR3 reads CASSTTGAVGDTQYF. In DNA, the CDR3 is TGTGCCAGCAGCACGACAGGGGCTGTTGGAGATACGCAGTATTTT. V gene TRBV11-2 combines with J gene TRBJ2-3; the match to TRBD1 covers 8 bases. The CDR3 extends over 15 amino acids. The germline CDR1 and CDR2 sequences are SGHAT and FQNNGV. Germline trimming cut 5 bases from V and 5 bases from J; bases unmatched to any gene: 9.

This rearrangement joins TRBV29-1 to TRBJ2-3, with 8 bases identical to TRBD1. Germline loops: CDR1 SQVTM, CDR2 ANQGSEA. V trimming: 7 bases; J trimming: 6 bases; junction bases outside the gene matches: 6. This CDR3 has 12 amino acids. As DNA, the CDR3 is TGCAGCGCCAGACAGGGGAGCGATACGCAGTATTTT. It translates to CSARQGSDTQYF.

The chain is built from TRBV7-5 and TRBJ2-7; the DNA was not compared with TRBD1, the D call given in the table. TRBV7-5 counts as a pseudogene. The CDR3 contains 16 residues. CDR3 bases: TGTGCCAGAAGCTCGAGGACAGGGCCAGCTTCCTACGAGCAGTACTTC. The encoded protein is CARSSRTGPASYEQYF.

This rearrangement joins TRBV3-1 (or the pseudogene TRBV3-2) to TRBJ2-2, with a possible D match to TRBD2 (5 bases). CDR1 is LGHDT, CDR2 YNNKEL, per germline (reference sequence). There are 13 residues in the CDR3. Trimming shortened V by 7 bases and J by 2 bases, and 8 bases separated the two germline ends. CDR3 bases: TGTGCCAGCACCGGGATTAACACCGGGGAGCTGTTTTTT. Translating gives CASTGINTGELFF.

The chain links TRBV19 to TRBJ2-2, with D perhaps matching TRBD2 (6 bases). Germline CDR1 reads LNHDA; CDR2 reads SQIVND (reference sequence). The CDR3 contains 13 residues. CDR3 amino acids: CGAGRVAAGELFF. The CDR3 coding sequence is TGTGGAGCGGGTCGAGTTGCCGCCGGGGAGCTGTTTTTT.